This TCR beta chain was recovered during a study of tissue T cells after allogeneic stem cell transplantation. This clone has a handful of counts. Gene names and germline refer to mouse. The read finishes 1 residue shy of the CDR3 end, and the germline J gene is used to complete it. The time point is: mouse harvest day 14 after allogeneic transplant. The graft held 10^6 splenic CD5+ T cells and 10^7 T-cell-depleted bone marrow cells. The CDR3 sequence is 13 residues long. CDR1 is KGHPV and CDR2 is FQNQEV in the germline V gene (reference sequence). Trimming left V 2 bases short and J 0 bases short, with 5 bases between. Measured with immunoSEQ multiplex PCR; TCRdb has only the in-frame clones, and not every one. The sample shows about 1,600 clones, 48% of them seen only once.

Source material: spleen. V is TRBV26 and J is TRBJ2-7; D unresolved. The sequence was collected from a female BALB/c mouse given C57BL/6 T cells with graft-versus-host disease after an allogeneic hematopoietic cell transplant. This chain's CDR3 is CASSLHSSYEQYF. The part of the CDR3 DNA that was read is TGTGCCAGCAGTCTGCACAGCTCCTATGAACAGTAC.